This paragraph covers one T cell receptor (beta chain) sequence. Authors' data handling: Nucleated cell number was recorded as an estimate derived from reference gene primer amplification. This table comes from immunoSEQ multiplex PCR, and its TCRdb copy is limited to in-frame clones, with some not included. V and J calls and clone size are as listed in that table; D and trimming were resolved from the DNA. The sample includes hundreds of thousands of clones, about 87% of them seen just once. Recovery meant two consecutive negative NP/OP PCR tests, professional clearance, or resolved symptoms. The germline CDR1 and CDR2 sequences are SGHTA and FQGNSA. The CDR3 length is 14 residues. Trimming shortened V by 5 bases and J by 2 bases, and 9 bases separated the two germline ends. The data derive from a study of blood T cell repertoires in COVID-19. Study details: Specimens from acute and convalescent COVID-19 originated in the United States, Italy and Spain. T cells, B-cell-depleted T cells, or PBMCs supplied cDNA or gDNA.

This receptor was obtained from a woman between 45 and 60 years old who had recovered from COVID-19. The rearrangement joins TRBV7-2 to TRBJ1-4, with D hard to call. The sample comprised PBMCs or T cells enriched from blood (not recorded which). This CDR3 is CASSVGATNEKLFF. In DNA, the CDR3 is TGTGCCAGCAGCGTCGGAGCTACTAATGAAAAACTGTTTTTT.